The 10 T cell receptor beta chains below come from one sample, sequenced in a study of T cell repertoires in cytomegalovirus infection. Which antigens these TCRs recognize remains unknown. In TCRdb, the reads were re-called with MiXCR into one record per CDR3 protein. The table shows hundreds of thousands of distinct CDR3 sequences, with approximately 31% occurring only once. Sequences were derived from cultured CD8+ T cells from PBMCs, sampled from culture after CMV antigen stimulation. The source is a human donor in good health (CMV status not recorded). Some clones in this sample may be carry-over from other donors' samples.

This clonotype has just a few counts. The chain links TRBV10-3 to TRBJ2-7; the D is unclear. CDR1 is ENHRY and CDR2 is SYGVKD in the germline V gene. The V end was cut by 5 bases, the J end by 2 bases, with 10 bases between. The length of the CDR3 is 13 residues. CDR3 amino acids: CAISTTEAYEQYF. The CDR3 nucleotides are TGTGCCATCAGTACGACTGAAGCCTACGAGCAGTACTTC.

This sequence joins TRBV23-1 and TRBJ2-7, with no clear D. TRBV23-1 is an ORF, with its function uncertain. The length of the CDR3 is 16 residues. V dropped 0 bases and J dropped 4 bases, with 16 bases sitting between them. The DNA of the CDR3 is TGCGCCAGCAGTCAATCTAGTACATCGGACGGATACGAGCAGTACTTC. It yields the protein CASSQSSTSDGYEQYF.

This clonotype occurred a few times. V gene TRBV19 combines with J gene TRBJ1-5, with 7 bases identical to TRBD1. V shed 5 bases and J 0 bases; nucleotides not matched to a gene: 7. In germline, CDR1 is LNHDA, CDR2 SQIVND (reference sequence). The length of the CDR3 is 16 residues. CDR3 in DNA: TGTGCCAGTAGTGCTTACACAGGGGATAGCAATCAGCCCCAGCATTTT. Encoded protein: CASSAYTGDSNQPQHF.

Details on this clonotype: Mismatch with germline at one junction end may stem from a read error. This rearrangement joins TRBV7-4 to TRBJ2-1; 10 nucleotides align to TRBD2. The V gene's germline CDR1 is SGHVT and CDR2 SQSDAQ. There are 16 residues in the CDR3. The CDR3 reads CVSSLGTSGTWHEQFF. CDR3 sequence (DNA): TGTGTCAGCAGCTTAGGAACTAGCGGGACCTGGCATGAGCAGTTCTTC.

V and J are TRBV6-2 or TRBV6-3 and TRBJ1-1; a possible D gene is TRBD1 (5 bases). CDR3 size: 13 residues. CDR1 is MNHEY, CDR2 SVGEGT, per germline. Trimming left V 7 bases short and J 1 base short, with 10 bases between. The CDR3 bases are TGTGCCAGCAACATTCAGGGGAACACTGAAGCTTTCTTT. Its protein is CASNIQGNTEAFF.

This clonotype was counted between two and nine times. CDR3 DNA sequence: TGTGCCAGCAGCTCCGGGAATTCCTACAATGAGCAGTTCTTC. This translates into CASSSGNSYNEQFF. The rearrangement links TRBV6-2 or TRBV6-3 to TRBJ2-1, with a tentative D call TRBD2 (5 bases). The germline CDR1 and CDR2 sequences are MNHEY and SVGEGT. Trimming pared 6 bases from V and 1 base from J, leaving 10 bases between. The CDR3 spans 14 residues.

V and J are TRBV14 and TRBJ2-7, with 12 bases identical to TRBD1. The trim removed 3 bases at V and 6 bases at J, leaving 6 bases unmatched. Germline V gene data show CDR1 as SGHDN and CDR2 as FVKESK. This CDR3 is built from 15 residues. The CDR3 DNA reads as TGTGCCAGCAGCCACACCGGGACAGGGGGCGTCGAGCAGTACTTC. Its translation: CASSHTGTGGVEQYF.

There are a few counts of this clonotype. The CDR3 reads CASSIGQGRETQYF. Here the CDR3 DNA reads TGTGCCAGTAGTATAGGACAGGGGAGAGAGACCCAGTACTTC. This rearrangement joins TRBV19 to TRBJ2-5; 8 bases are shared with TRBD1. V was clipped by 1 base and J by 4 bases; unmatched bases: 2. Germline assignment: CDR1 LNHDA and CDR2 SQIVND (reference sequence). The CDR3 is made up of 14 amino acids. The full variable domain, its missing parts supplied by reference TRBV19 and TRBJ2-5, is DGGITQSPKYLFRKEGQNVTLSCEQNLNHDAMYWYRQDPGQGLRLIYYSQIVNDFQKGDIAEGYSVSREKKESFPLTVTSAQKNPTAFYLCASSIGQGRETQYFGPGTRLLVL.

This clonotype came up a few times. This sequence joins TRBV29-1 and TRBJ1-2, with unresolved D. The CDR3 is 12 residues long. CDR1 is SQVTM and CDR2 is ANQGSEA in the germline V gene. V was trimmed by 5 bases and J by 1 base, leaving 8 bases between them. The CDR3 is CSVLVDNYGYTF. Here the CDR3 DNA reads TGCAGCGTTCTAGTCGATAACTATGGCTACACCTTC. Full variable domain (missing parts from reference TRBV29-1 and TRBJ1-2): SAVISQKPSRDICQRGTSLTIQCQVDSQVTMMFWYRQQPGQSLTLIATANQGSEATYESGFVIDKFPISRPNLTFSTLTVSNMSPEDSSIYLCSVLVDNYGYTFGSGTRLTVV.

The V and J genes are TRBV24-1 and TRBJ2-1, with no clear D. Between the trimmed V and J ends, which lost 5 bases and 3 bases, there was a span of 13 bases. In germline, CDR1 is KGHDR, CDR2 SFDVKD. This CDR3 region has 15 residues. In DNA form, the CDR3 reads TGTGCCACCAGTGTAGGAGTATTAGGCTACAATGAGCAGTTCTTC. Its protein product is CATSVGVLGYNEQFF.